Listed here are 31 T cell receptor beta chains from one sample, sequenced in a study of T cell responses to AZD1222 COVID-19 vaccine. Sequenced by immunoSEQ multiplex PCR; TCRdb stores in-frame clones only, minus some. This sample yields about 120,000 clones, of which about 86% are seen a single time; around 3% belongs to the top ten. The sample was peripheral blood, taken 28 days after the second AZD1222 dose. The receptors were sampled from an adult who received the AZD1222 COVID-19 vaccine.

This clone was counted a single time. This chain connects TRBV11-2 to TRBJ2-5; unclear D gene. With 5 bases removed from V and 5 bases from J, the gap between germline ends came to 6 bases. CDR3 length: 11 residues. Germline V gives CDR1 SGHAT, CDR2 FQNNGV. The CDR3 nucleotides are TGTGCCAGCAGCACCAAGGAGACCCAGTACTTC. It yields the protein CASSTKETQYF.

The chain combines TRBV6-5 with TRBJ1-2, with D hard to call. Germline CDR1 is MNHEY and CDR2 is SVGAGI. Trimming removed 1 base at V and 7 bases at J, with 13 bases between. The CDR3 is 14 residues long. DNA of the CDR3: TGTGCCAGCAGTTACTTTGAGGCCAGCCCTGGCTACACCTTC. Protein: CASSYFEASPGYTF.

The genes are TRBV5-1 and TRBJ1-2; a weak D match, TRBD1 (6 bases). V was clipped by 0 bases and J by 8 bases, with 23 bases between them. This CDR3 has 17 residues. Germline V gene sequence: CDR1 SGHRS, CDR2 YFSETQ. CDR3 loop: CASSLVEGGRYAYGYTF. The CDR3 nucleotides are TGCGCCAGCAGCTTGGTGGAAGGGGGGCGTTATGCTTACGGCTACACCTTC.

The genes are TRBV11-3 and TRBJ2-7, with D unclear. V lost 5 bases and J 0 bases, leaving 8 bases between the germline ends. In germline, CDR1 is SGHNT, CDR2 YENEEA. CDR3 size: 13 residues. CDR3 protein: CASSTRSSYEQYF. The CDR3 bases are TGTGCCAGCAGCACACGGTCCTCCTACGAGCAGTACTTC.

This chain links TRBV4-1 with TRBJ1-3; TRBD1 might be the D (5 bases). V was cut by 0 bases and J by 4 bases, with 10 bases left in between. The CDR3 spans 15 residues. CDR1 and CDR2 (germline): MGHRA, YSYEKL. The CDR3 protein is CASSQDGGVGNTIYF. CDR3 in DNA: TGCGCCAGCAGCCAAGATGGGGGGGTAGGAAACACCATATATTTT.

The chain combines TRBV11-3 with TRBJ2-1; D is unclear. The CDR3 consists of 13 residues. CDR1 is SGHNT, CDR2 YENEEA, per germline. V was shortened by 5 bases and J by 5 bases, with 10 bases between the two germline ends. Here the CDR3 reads CASSHLRNNEQFF. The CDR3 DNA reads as TGTGCCAGCAGCCACCTCCGGAACAATGAGCAGTTCTTC.

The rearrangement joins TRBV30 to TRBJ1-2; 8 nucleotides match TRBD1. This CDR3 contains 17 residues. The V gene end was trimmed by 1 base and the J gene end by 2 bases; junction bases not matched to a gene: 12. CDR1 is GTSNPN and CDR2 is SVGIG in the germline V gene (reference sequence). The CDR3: CAWSGGRGLSNNYGYTF. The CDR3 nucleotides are TGTGCCTGGAGTGGAGGCAGGGGGCTAAGTAACAACTATGGCTACACCTTC.

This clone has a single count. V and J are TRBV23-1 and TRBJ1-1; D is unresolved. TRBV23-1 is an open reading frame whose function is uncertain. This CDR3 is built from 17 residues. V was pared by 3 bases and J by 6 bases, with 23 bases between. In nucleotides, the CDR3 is TGCGCCAGCAGTCATGCCCCGCGCCACAGTGGAGGCCCTGAAGCTTTCTTT. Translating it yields CASSHAPRHSGGPEAFF.

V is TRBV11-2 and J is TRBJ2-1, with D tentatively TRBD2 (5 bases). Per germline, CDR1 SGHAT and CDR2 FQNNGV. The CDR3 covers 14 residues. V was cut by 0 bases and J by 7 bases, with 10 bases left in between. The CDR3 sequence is CASSLELVSNEQFF. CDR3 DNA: TGTGCCAGCAGCTTAGAACTAGTGTCGAATGAGCAGTTCTTC.

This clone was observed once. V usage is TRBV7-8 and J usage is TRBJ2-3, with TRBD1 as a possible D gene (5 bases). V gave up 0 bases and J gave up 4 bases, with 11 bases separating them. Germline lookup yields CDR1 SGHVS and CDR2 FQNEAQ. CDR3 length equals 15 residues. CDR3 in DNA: TGTGCCAGCAGCTTAGCGAAGGGGATCGCAGATACGCAGTATTTT. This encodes CASSLAKGIADTQYF. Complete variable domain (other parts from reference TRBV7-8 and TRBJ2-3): GAGVSQSPRYKVAKRGQDVALRCDPISGHVSLFWYQQALGQGPEFLTYFQNEAQLDKSGLPSDRFFAERPEGSVSTLKIQRTQQEDSAVYLCASSLAKGIADTQYFGPGTRLTVL.

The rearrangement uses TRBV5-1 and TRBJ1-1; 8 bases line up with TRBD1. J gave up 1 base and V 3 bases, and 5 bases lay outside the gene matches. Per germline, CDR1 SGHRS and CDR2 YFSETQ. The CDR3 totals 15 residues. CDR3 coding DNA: TGCGCCAGCAGCTCTCGGACAGGGAAGAACACTGAAGCTTTCTTT. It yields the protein CASSSRTGKNTEAFF.

The CDR3 region is CASSESLNTEAFF. In nucleotides, the CDR3 is TGCGCCAGCAGTGAGTCCCTGAACACTGAAGCTTTCTTT. The gene calls are TRBV10-1 and TRBJ1-1; D unresolved. CDR3 size: 13 residues. The germline CDR1 and CDR2 sequences are WNHNN and SYGVQD (reference sequence). V dropped 0 bases and J dropped 0 bases, with 2 bases sitting between them.

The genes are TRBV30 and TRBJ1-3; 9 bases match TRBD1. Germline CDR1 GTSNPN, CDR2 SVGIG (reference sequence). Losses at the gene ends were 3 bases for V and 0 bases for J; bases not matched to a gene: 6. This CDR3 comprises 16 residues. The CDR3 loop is CAWSRDREFSGNTIYF. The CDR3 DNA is TGTGCCTGGAGCCGGGACAGGGAATTCTCTGGAAACACCATATATTTT.

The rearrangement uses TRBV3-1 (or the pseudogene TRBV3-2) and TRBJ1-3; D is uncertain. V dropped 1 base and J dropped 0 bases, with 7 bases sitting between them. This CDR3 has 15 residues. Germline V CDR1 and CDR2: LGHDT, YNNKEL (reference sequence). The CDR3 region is CASSQGAISGNTIYF. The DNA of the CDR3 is TGTGCCAGCAGCCAAGGGGCGATCTCTGGAAACACCATATATTTT.

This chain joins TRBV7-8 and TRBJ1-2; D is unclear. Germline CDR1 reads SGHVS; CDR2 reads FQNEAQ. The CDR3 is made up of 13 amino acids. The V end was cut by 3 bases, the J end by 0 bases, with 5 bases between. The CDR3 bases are TGTGCCAGCAGCTTTAGTACTAACTATGGCTACACCTTC. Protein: CASSFSTNYGYTF.

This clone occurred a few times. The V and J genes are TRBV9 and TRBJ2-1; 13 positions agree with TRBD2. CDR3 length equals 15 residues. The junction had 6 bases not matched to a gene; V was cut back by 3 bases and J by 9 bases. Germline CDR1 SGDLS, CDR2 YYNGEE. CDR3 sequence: CASSGLAGGLGEQFF. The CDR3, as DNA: TGTGCCAGCAGCGGACTAGCGGGGGGTCTGGGTGAGCAGTTCTTC.

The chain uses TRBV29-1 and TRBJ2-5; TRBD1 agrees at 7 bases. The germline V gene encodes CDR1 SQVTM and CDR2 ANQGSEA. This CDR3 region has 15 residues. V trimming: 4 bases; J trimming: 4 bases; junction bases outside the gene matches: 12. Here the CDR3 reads CSVGPHDRAGETQYF. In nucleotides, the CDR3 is TGCAGCGTTGGACCCCATGACAGGGCGGGAGAGACCCAGTACTTC.

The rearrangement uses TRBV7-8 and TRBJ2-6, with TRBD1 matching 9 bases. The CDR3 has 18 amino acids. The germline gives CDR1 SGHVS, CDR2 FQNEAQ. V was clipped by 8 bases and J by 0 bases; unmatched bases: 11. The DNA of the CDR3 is TGTGCCAGCTTCGTCGGGGGACAGGGAATCTCTGGGGCCAACGTCCTGACTTTC. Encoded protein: CASFVGGQGISGANVLTF.

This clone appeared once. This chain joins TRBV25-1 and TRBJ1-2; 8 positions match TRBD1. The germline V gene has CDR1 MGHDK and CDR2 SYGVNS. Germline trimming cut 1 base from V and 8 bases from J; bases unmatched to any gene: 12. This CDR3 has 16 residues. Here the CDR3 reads CASSELQGQGMGGYTF. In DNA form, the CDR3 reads TGTGCCAGCAGTGAATTGCAAGGACAGGGTATGGGAGGCTACACCTTC.

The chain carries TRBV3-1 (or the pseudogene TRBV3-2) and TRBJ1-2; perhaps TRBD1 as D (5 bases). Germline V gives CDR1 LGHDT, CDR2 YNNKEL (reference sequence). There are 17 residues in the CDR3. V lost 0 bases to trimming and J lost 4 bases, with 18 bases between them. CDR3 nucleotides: TGTGCCAGCAGCCAAGATTCGCTCAGTGGGGGTGGCTATGGCTACACCTTC. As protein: CASSQDSLSGGGYGYTF.

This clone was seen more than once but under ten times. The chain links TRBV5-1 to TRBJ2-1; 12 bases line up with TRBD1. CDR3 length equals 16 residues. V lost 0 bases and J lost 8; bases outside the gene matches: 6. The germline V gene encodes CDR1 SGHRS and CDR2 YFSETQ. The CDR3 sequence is CASSLAGTGGGYEQFF. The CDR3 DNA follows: TGCGCCAGCAGCTTGGCGGGGACAGGGGGCGGTTATGAGCAGTTCTTC.

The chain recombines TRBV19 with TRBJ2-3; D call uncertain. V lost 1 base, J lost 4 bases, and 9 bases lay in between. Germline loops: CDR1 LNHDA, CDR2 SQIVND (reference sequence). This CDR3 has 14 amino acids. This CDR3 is CASSIAGNPDTQYF. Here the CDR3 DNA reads TGTGCCAGTAGTATAGCCGGCAACCCAGATACGCAGTATTTT.

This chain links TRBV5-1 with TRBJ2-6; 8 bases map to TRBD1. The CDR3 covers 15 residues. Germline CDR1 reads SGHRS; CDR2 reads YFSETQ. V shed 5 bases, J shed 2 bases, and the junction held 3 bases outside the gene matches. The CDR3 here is CASRPTGAGANVLTF. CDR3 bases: TGCGCCAGCAGACCGACAGGGGCTGGGGCCAACGTCCTGACTTTC.

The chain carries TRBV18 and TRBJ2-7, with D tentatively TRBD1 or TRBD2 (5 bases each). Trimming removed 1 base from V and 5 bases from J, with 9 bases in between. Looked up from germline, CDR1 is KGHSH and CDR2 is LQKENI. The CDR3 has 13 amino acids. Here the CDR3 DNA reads TGTGCCAGCTCACCACAATTGGGGGACGAGCAGTACTTC. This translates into CASSPQLGDEQYF.

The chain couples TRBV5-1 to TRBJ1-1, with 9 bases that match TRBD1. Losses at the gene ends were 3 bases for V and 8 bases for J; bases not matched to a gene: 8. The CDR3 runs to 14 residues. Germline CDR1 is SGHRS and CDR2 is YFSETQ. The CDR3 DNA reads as TGCGCCAGCAGCTGGGGGACAGGGAGGGCCGAAGCTTTCTTT. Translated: CASSWGTGRAEAFF.

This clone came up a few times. The CDR3 region is CASSSKRTGGTGELFF. The CDR3 nucleotides read TGTGCCAGCAGCTCCAAGAGGACAGGGGGCACCGGGGAGCTGTTTTTT. The V gene is TRBV11-3, the J gene TRBJ2-2; 10 nucleotides agree with TRBD1. CDR3 length: 16 residues. From germline, CDR1 is SGHNT and CDR2 YENEEA. V trimming: 4 bases; J trimming: 4 bases; junction bases outside the gene matches: 6.

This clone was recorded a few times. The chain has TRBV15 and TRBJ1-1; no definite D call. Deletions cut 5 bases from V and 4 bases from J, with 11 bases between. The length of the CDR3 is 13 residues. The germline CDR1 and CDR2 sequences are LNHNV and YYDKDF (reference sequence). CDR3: CATSFLRGTEAFF. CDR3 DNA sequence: TGTGCCACCAGCTTTTTACGTGGCACTGAAGCTTTCTTT.

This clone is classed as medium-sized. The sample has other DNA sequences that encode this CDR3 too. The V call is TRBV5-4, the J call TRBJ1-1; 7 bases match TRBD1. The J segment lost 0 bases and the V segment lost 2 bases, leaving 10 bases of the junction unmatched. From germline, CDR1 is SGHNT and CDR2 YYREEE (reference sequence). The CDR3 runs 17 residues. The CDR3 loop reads CASSFGGTAILNTEAFF. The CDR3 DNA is TGTGCCAGCAGCTTTGGTGGGACAGCGATTTTGAACACTGAAGCTTTCTTT.

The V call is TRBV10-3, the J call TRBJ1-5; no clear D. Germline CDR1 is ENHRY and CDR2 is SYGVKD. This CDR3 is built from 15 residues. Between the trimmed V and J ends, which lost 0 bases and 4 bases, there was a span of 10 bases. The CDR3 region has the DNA TGTGCCATCAGTGAGTCGATAGTAGGGAATCAGCCCCAGCATTTT. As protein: CAISESIVGNQPQHF.

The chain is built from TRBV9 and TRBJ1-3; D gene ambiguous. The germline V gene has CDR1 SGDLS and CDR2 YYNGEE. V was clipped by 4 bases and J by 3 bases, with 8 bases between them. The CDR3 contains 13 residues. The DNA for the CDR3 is TGTGCCAGCAGCTCCCTGTTTGGAAACACCATATATTTT. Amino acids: CASSSLFGNTIYF.

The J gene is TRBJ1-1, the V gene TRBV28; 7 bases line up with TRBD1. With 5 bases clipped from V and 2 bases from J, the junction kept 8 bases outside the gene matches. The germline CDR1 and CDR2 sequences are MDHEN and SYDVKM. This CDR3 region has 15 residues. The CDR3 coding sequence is TGTGCCAGCAGTGCCTCCGGGACAGCTAACACTGAAGCTTTCTTT. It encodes CASSASGTANTEAFF.